A single sample is the source of the 12 T cell receptor beta chains below, sequenced in a study of shared clonotypes between healthy human individuals. TCRdb's table, derived via immunoSEQ multiplex PCR, lists solely in-frame clones and lacks some. The sample lists 2 million to 2.5 million clones; nearly 97% were seen once. The sequenced material came from naive CD4+ T cells sorted from blood. Subset: CD45RA+ positively selected. These receptors all come from a man younger than 35 in good health.

The genes are TRBV2 and TRBJ2-7, with 9 bases identical to TRBD2. With 8 bases clipped from V and 2 bases from J, the junction kept 4 bases outside the gene matches. The CDR3 has 13 residues. Germline V gene data show CDR1 as SNHLY and CDR2 as FYNNEI. The DNA of the CDR3 is TGTGCCAGCCGAGCGGGGGGAACCTACGAGCAGTACTTC. It specifies CASRAGGTYEQYF.

The V and J genes are TRBV6-5 and TRBJ2-7; D is unresolved. Trimming pared 2 bases from V and 1 base from J, leaving 12 bases between. CDR3 length equals 15 residues. The germline CDR1 and CDR2 sequences are MNHEY and SVGAGI. CDR3 loop: CASSYAPRTSYEQYF. In DNA form, the CDR3 reads TGTGCCAGCAGTTACGCGCCCCGCACTTCCTACGAGCAGTACTTC.

The chain recombines TRBV25-1 with TRBJ2-1, with 8 positions matching TRBD1. After removal of 6 bases from V and 9 bases from J, the junction contained 7 bases not matched to a gene. CDR1 MGHDK and CDR2 SYGVNS come from the germline V gene. The CDR3 covers 13 residues. The DNA for the CDR3 is TGTGCCAGCAGCAACACAGGGGGTGGTGAGCAGTTCTTC. It specifies CASSNTGGGEQFF.

Notes on this clone: The same CDR3 also results from other DNA sequences found in this sample. The chain has TRBV19 and TRBJ2-3; D gene unclear. Germline V gene lookup returns CDR1 LNHDA and CDR2 SQIVND (reference sequence). The CDR3 has 11 amino acids. V lost 7 bases and J lost 2, with 4 bases in between. The CDR3 here is CASTSTDTQYF. For the CDR3, the DNA is TGTGCCAGTACCTCCACAGATACGCAGTATTTT.

The V gene is TRBV5-4, the J gene TRBJ1-1; possibly TRBD1 for D (5 bases). The CDR3 length is 15 residues. Trimming left V 5 bases short and J 0 bases short, with 14 bases between. Germline V gene lookup returns CDR1 SGHNT and CDR2 YYREEE (reference sequence). The DNA for the CDR3 is TGTGCCAGCAGTCCCCCGGGGCTAGTGAACACTGAAGCTTTCTTT. Translation: CASSPPGLVNTEAFF.

The rearrangement joins TRBV5-1 to TRBJ1-4; 8 bases agree with TRBD1. With 4 bases clipped from V and 2 bases from J, the junction kept 7 bases outside the gene matches. The V gene's germline CDR1 is SGHRS and CDR2 YFSETQ. CDR3 length: 16 amino acids. The CDR3 nucleotides are TGCGCCAGCAGCCCCCTTGACAGGGGCACTAATGAAAAACTGTTTTTT. This codes for CASSPLDRGTNEKLFF.

The J gene is TRBJ1-6, the V gene TRBV5-4; weak D call: TRBD1 (6 bases). Germline V gene lookup returns CDR1 SGHNT and CDR2 YYREEE (reference sequence). This CDR3 has 15 residues. Trimming left V 2 bases short and J 5 bases short, with 11 bases between. The CDR3 nucleotides are TGTGCCAGCAGCTTACCCGGACAGAATAATTCACCCCTCCACTTT. This codes for CASSLPGQNNSPLHF.

The chain uses TRBV6-1 and TRBJ1-5; no firm D call. Germline V gene sequence: CDR1 MNHNS, CDR2 SASEGT. Trimming cost V 4 bases and J 1 base, with 11 bases left between them. CDR3 length: 15 residues. The CDR3 DNA follows: TGTGCCAGCAGTGTGGGCAGGCTCAGCAATCAGCCCCAGCATTTT. Translation: CASSVGRLSNQPQHF.

The CDR3 region is CASSVDSSVEQFF. DNA of the CDR3: TGCGCCAGCAGCGTGGACTCGTCGGTTGAGCAGTTCTTC. V gene TRBV5-1 combines with J gene TRBJ2-1, with TRBD2 as a possible D gene (5 bases). This CDR3 has 13 amino acids. V was trimmed by 4 bases and J by 9 bases, leaving 14 bases between them. From germline, CDR1 is SGHRS and CDR2 YFSETQ.

The chain combines TRBV4-3 with TRBJ1-6, with D possibly TRBD1 on 6 matching bases. CDR1 and CDR2 from the germline V gene are LGHNA and YSLEER. V shed 3 bases and J shed 7 bases, with 16 bases lying between them. The CDR3 spans 16 residues. CDR3 sequence: CASSQTGGLGNSPLHF. In nucleotides, the CDR3 is TGCGCCAGCAGCCAGACAGGTGGTTTGGGGAATTCACCCCTCCACTTT.

The chain recombines TRBV5-6 with TRBJ2-7; D gene uncertain. This CDR3 is built from 12 residues. CDR1 and CDR2 from the germline V gene are SGHDT and YYEEEE. V was shortened by 2 bases and J by 2 bases, with 5 bases between the two germline ends. CDR3 coding DNA: TGTGCCAGCAGCTTTACTACCTACGAGCAGTACTTC. Translation: CASSFTTYEQYF.

The genes are TRBV5-1 and TRBJ2-2; no firm D call. V was trimmed by 0 bases and J by 1 base, leaving 10 bases between them. This CDR3 region has 16 residues. CDR1 and CDR2 (germline): SGHRS, YFSETQ. The CDR3 loop reads CASSLGVVGNTGELFF. CDR3 DNA sequence: TGCGCCAGCAGCTTGGGAGTGGTAGGGAACACCGGGGAGCTGTTTTTT.